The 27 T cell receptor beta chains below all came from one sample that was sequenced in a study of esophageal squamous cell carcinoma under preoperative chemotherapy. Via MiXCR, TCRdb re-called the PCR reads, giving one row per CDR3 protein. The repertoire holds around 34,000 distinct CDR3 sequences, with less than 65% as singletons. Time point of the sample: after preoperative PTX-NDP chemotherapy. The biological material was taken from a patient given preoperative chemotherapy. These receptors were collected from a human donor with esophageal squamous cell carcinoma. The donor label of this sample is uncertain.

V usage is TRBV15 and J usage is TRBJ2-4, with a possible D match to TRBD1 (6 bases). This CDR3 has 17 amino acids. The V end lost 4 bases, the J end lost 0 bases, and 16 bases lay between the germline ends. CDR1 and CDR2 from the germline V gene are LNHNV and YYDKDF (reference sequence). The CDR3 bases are TGTGCCACCAGCACCAAACAGGACAGATTAGCCAAAAACATTCAGTACTTC. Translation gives CATSTKQDRLAKNIQYF.

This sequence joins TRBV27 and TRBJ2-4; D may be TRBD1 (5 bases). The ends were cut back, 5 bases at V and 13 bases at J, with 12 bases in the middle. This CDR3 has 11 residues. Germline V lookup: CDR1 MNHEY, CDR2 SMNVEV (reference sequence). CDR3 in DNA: TGTGCCAGCAGTGGCCAGGACACCCAGTACTTC. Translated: CASSGQDTQYF.

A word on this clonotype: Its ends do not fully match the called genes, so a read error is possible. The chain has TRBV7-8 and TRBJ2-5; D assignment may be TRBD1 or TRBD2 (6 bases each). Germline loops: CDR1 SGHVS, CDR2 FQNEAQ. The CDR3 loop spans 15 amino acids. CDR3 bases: TGTGCCAGCGGCTTAGTGGGGGGCGACCCAGAGACGCAGTACTTC. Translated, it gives CASGLVGGDPETQYF. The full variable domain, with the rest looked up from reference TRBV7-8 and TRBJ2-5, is GAGVSQSPRYKVAKRGQDVALRCDPISGHVSLFWYQQALGQGPEFLTYFQNEAQLDKSGLPSDRFFAERPEGSVSTLKIQRTQQEDSAVYLCASGLVGGDPETQYFGPGTRLLVL.

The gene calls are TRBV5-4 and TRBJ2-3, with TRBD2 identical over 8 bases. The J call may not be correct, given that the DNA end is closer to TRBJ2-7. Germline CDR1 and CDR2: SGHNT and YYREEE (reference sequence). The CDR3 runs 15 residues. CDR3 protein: CASSLAGGASYEQYF. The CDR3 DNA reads TGTGCCAGCAGCTTGGCGGGAGGGGCCTCCTACGAGCAGTACTTC.

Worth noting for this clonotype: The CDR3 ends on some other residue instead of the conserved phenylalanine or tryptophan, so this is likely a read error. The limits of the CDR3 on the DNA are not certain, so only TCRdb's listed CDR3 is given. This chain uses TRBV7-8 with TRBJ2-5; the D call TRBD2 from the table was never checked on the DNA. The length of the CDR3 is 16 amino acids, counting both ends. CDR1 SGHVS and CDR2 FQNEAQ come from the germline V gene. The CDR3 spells CASSWTSGGAGETRFS.

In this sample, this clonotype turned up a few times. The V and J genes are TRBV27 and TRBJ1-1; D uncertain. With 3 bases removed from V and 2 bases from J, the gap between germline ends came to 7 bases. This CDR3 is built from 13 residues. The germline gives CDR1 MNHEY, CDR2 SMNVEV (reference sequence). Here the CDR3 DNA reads TGTGCCAGCAGTTTGAATTACAACACTGAAGCTTTCTTT. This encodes CASSLNYNTEAFF.

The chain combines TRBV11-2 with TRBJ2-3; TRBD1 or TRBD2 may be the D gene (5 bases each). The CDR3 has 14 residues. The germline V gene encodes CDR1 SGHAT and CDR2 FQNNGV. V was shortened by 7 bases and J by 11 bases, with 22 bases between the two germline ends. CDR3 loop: CASTWGLAQGMQYF. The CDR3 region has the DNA TGTGCCAGCACCTGGGGGTTGGCCCAAGGCATGCAGTATTTT.

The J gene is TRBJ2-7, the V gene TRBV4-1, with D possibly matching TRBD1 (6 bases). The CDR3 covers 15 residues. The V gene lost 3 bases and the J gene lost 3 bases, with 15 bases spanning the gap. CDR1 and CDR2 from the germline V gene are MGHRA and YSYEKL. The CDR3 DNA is TGCGCCAGCAGCCATAGTGACAGGCGGAACTACGAGCAGTACTTC. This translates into CASSHSDRRNYEQYF.

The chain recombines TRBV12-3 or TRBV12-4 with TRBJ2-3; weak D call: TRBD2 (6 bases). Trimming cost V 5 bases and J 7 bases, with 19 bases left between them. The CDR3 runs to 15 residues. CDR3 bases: TGTGCCAGCAGTCAGGCGGGGCTAGGCAAAAATACGCAGTATTTT. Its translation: CASSQAGLGKNTQYF.

CDR3 nucleotides: TGTGCCAGCAGCCGCCTCCGGGGGGCAAGCACAGGGGAGCTGTATTTT. Translating it yields CASSRLRGASTGELYF. The rearrangement links TRBV7-8 to TRBJ2-3; possibly TRBD1 or TRBD2 for D (7 bases each). Between the trimmed V and J ends, which lost 5 bases and 14 bases, there was a span of 29 bases. The CDR3 is 16 amino acids. The V gene's germline CDR1 is SGHVS and CDR2 FQNEAQ. Full variable domain (outside the CDR3, taken from reference TRBV7-8 and TRBJ2-3): GAGVSQSPRYKVAKRGQDVALRCDPISGHVSLFWYQQALGQGPEFLTYFQNEAQLDKSGLPSDRFFAERPEGSVSTLKIQRTQQEDSAVYLCASSRLRGASTGELYFGPGTRLTVL.

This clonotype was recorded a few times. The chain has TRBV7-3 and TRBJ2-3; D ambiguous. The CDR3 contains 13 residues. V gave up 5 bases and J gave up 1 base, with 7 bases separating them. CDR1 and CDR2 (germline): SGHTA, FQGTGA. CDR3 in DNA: TGTGCCAGCAGCAGGTTGGGCACAGATACGCAGTATTTT. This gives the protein CASSRLGTDTQYF.

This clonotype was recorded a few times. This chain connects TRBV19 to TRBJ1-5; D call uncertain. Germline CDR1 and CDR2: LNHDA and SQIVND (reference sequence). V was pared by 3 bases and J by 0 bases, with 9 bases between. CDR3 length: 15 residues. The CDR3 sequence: CASSILLGSNQPQHF. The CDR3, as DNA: TGTGCCAGTAGTATTTTATTGGGTAGCAATCAGCCCCAGCATTTT.

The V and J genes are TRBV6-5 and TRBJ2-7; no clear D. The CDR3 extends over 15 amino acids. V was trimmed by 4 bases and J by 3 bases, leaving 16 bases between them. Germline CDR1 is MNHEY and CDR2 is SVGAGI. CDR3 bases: TGTGCCAGCAGTTCGGACCCTAGTCCGATCTACGAGCAGTACTTC. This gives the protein CASSSDPSPIYEQYF.

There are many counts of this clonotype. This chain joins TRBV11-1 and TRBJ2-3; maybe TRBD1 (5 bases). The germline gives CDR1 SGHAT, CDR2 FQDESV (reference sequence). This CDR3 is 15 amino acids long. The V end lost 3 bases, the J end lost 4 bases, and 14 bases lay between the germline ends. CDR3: CASSLVQGMADTQYF. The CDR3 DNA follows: TGTGCCAGCAGCTTGGTCCAGGGAATGGCAGATACGCAGTATTTT.

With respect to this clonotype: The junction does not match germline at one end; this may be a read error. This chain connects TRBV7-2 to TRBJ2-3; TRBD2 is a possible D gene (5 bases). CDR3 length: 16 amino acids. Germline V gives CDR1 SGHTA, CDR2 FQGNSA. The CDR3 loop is CASSPRDAGAGDMQYF. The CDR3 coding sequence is TGTGCCAGCAGCCCTCGAGATGCAGGAGCCGGGGATATGCAGTATTTC.

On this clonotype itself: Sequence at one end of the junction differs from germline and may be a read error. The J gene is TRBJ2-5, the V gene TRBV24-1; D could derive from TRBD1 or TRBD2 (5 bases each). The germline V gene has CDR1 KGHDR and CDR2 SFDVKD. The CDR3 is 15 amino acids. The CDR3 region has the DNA TGTGCCACCAGTGGTAGGGGCCGGGACCAAGAGATCCAGTACTTC. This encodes CATSGRGRDQEIQYF.

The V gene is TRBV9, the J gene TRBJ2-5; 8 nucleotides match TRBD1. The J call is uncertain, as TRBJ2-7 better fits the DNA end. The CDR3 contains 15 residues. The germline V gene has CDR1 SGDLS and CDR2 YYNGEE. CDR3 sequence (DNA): TGTGCCAGCAGCGTAGGAAGTCAGGGGGCTGGCGAGCAGTACTTC. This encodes CASSVGSQGAGEQYF.

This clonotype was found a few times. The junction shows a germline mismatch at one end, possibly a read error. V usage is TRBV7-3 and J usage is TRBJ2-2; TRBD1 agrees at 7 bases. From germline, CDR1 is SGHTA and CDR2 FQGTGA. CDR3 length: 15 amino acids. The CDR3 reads CASSPQAVSTGALYF. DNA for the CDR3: TGTGCCAGCAGCCCCCAGGCTGTGAGCACAGGGGCGCTGTATTTT.

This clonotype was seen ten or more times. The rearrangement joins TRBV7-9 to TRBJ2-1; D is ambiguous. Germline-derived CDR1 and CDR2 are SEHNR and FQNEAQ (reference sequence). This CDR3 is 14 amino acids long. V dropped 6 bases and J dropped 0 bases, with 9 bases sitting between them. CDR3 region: CASSDLSSYNEQFF. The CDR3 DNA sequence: TGTGCCAGCAGTGACTTGAGCTCCTACAATGAGCAGTTCTTC. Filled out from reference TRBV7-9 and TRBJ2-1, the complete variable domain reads DTGVSQNPRHKITKRGQNVTFRCDPISEHNRLYWYRQTLGQGPEFLTYFQNEAQLEKSRLLSDRFSAERPKGSFSTLEIQRTEQGDSAMYLCASSDLSSYNEQFFGPGTRLTVL.

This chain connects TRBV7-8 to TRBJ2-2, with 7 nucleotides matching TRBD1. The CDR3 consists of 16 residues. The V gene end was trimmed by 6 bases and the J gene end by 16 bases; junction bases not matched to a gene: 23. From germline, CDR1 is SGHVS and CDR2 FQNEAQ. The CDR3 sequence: CASRGLEGANTGAQFF. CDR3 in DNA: TGTGCCAGCAGGGGCCTAGAGGGGGCGAACACCGGGGCGCAGTTTTTT. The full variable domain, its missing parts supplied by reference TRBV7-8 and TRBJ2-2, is GAGVSQSPRYKVAKRGQDVALRCDPISGHVSLFWYQQALGQGPEFLTYFQNEAQLDKSGLPSDRFFAERPEGSVSTLKIQRTQQEDSAVYLCASRGLEGANTGAQFFGEGSRLTVL.

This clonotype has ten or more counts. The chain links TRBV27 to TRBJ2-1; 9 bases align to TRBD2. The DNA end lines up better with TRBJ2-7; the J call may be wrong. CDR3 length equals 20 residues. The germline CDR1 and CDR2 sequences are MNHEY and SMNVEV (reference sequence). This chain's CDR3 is CASSFAMNSGGLPSSYEQYF. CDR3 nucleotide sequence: TGTGCCAGCAGTTTCGCGATGAATAGCGGGGGCTTGCCGAGCTCCTACGAGCAGTACTTC.

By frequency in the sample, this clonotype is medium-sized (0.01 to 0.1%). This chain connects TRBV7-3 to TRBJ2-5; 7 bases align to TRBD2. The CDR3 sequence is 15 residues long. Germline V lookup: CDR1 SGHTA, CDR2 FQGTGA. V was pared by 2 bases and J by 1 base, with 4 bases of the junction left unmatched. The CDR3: CASSLLGGSQETQYF. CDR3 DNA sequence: TGTGCCAGCAGCTTATTGGGGGGGTCCCAAGAGACCCAGTACTTC. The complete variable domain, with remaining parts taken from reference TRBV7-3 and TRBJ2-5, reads GAGVSQTPSNKVTEKGKYVELRCDPISGHTALYWYRQSLGQGPEFLIYFQGTGAADDSGLPNDRFFAVRPEGSVSTLKIQRTERGDSAVYLCASSLLGGSQETQYFGPGTRLLVL.

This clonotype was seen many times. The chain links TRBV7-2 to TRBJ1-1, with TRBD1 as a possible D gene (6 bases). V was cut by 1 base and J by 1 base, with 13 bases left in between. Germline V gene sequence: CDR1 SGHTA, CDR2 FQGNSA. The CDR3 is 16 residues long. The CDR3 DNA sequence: TGTGCCAGCAGCTTAGATACAGGGATTGGGAACACTGAAGCTTTCTTT. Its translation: CASSLDTGIGNTEAFF.

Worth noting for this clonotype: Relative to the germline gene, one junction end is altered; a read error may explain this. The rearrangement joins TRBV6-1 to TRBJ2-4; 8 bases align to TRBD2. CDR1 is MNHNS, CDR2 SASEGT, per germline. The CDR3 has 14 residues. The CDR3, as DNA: TGTGGCAGCACGGGGGGGTTAGCCGTAAACACTCAGTATTTC. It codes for CGSTGGLAVNTQYF.

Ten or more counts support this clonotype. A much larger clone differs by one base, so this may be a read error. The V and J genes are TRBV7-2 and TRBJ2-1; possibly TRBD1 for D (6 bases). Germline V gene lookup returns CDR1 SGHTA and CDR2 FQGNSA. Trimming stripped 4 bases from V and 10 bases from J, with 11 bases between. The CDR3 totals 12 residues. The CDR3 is CASSSTGYEQFF. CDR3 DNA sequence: TGTGCCAGCAGCTCTACAGGGTACGAGCAGTTCTTC.

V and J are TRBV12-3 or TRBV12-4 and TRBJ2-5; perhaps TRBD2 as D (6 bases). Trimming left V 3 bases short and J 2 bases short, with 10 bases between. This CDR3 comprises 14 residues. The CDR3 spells CASSFSGNQETQYF. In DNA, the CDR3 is TGTGCCAGCAGTTTTAGCGGAAATCAAGAGACCCAGTACTTC.

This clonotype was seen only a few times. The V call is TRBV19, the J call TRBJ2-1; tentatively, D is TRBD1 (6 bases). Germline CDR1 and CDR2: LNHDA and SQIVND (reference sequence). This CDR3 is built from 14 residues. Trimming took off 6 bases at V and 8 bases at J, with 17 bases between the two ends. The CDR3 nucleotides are TGTGCCAGTAGCCCGGGACAACTACCCGATGAGCAGTTCTTC. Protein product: CASSPGQLPDEQFF.